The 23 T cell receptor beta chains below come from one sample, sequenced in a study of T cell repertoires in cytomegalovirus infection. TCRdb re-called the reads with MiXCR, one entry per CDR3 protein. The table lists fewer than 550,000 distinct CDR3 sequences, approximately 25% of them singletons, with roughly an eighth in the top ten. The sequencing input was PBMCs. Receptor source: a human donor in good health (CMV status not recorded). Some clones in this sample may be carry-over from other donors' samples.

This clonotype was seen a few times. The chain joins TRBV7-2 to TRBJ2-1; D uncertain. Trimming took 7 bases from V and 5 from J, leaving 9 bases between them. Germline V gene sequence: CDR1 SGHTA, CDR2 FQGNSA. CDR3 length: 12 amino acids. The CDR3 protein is CASTLGNNEQFF. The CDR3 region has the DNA TGTGCCAGCACTCTAGGGAACAATGAGCAGTTCTTC.

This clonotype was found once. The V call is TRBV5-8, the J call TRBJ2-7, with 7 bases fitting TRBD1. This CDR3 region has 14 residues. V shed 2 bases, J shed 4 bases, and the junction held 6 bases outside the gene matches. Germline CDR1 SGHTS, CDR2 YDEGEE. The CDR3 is CASSFIEGAYEQYV. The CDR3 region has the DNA TGTGCCAGCAGCTTCATCGAGGGGGCTTACGAGCAGTACGTC.

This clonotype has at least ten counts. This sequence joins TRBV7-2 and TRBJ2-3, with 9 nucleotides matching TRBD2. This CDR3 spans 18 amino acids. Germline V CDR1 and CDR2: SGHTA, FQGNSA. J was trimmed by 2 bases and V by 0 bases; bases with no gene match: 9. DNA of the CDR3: TGTGCCAGCAGCTTAGCGTTTGCTCTAGCGGGGAACACAGATACGCAGTATTTT. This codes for CASSLAFALAGNTDTQYF.

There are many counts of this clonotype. The CDR3, as DNA: TGTGCCAGCAGCTTGAGGGCAGGGGAAAGTCAGCCCCAGCATTTT. Protein: CASSLRAGESQPQHF. The gene calls are TRBV7-2 and TRBJ1-5, with D maybe TRBD1 (6 bases). This CDR3 region has 15 residues. CDR1 is SGHTA and CDR2 is FQGNSA in the germline V gene. V shed 3 bases and J shed 6 bases, with 15 bases lying between them.

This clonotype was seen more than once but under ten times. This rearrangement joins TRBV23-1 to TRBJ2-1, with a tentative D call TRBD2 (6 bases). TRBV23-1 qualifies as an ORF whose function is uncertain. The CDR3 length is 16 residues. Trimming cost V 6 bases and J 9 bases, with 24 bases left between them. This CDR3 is CASRLALPTTYREQFF. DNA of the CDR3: TGCGCCAGCAGACTAGCATTGCCCACTACCTATCGTGAGCAGTTCTTC.

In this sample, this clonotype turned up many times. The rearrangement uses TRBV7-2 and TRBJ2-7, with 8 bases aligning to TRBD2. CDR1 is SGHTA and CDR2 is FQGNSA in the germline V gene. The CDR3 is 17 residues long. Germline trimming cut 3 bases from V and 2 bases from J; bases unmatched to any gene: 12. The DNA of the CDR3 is TGTGCCAGCAGCTTTGGACTAGCAGGGCCTCCCCCCTACGAGCAGTACTTC. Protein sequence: CASSFGLAGPPPYEQYF.

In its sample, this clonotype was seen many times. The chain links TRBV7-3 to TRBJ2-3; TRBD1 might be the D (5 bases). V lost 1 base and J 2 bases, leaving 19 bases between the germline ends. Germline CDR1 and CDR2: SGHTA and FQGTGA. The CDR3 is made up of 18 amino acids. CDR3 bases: TGTGCCAGCAGCTTAAAGGAACGACAGAGCGACTTCACAGATACGCAGTATTTT. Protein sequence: CASSLKERQSDFTDTQYF.

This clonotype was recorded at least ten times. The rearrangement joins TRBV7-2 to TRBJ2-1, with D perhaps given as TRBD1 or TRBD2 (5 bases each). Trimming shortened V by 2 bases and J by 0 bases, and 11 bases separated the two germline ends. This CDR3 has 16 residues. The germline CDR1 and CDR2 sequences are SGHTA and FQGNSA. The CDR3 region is CASSLPGPNSYNEQFF. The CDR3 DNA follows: TGTGCCAGCAGCTTACCGGGACCAAACTCCTACAATGAGCAGTTCTTC.

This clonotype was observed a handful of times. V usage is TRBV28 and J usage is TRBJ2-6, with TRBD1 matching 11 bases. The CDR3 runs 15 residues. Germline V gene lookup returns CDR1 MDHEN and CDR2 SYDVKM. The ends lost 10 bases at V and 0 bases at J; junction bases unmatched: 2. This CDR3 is CAIGQGASGANVLTF. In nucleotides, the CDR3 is TGTGCCATCGGACAGGGGGCCTCTGGGGCCAACGTCCTGACTTTC.

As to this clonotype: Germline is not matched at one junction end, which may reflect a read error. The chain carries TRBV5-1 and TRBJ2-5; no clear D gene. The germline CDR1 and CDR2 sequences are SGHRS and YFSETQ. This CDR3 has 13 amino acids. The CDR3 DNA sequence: TGCGCCAGCAGCCTCAGACAACAGCAAGAGAGGAACTTC. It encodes CASSLRQQQERNF.

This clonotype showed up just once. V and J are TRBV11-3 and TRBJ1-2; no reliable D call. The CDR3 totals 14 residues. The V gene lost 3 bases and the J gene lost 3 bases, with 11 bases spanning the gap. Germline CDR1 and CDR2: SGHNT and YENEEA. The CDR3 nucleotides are TGTGCCAGCAGCTTTTCGAACGGGGACTATGGCTACACCTTC. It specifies CASSFSNGDYGYTF.

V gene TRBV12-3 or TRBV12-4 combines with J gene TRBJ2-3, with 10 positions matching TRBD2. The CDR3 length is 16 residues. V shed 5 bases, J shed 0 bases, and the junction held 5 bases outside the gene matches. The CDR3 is CASSPGLAASTDTQYF. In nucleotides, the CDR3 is TGTGCCAGCAGTCCAGGACTAGCGGCTAGCACAGATACGCAGTATTTT.

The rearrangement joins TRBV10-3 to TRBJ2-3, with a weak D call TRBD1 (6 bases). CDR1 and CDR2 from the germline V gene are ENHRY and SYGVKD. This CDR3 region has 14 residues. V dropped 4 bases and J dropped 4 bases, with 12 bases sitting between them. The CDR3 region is CAISGSQGPDTQYF. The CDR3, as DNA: TGTGCCATCAGTGGGTCGCAGGGGCCAGATACGCAGTATTTT.

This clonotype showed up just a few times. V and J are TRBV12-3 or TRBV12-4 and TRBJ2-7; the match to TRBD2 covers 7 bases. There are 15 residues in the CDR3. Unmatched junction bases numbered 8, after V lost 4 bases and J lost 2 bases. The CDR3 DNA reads TGTGCCAGCAGTTCAAATAGCGGGCTCCCCTACGAGCAGTACTTC. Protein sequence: CASSSNSGLPYEQYF.

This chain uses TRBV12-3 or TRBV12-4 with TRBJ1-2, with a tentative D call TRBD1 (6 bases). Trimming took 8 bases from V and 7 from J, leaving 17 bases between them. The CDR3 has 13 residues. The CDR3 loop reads CASRPGGQRGYTF. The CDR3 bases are TGTGCCAGCCGACCGGGGGGGCAACGTGGCTACACCTTC.

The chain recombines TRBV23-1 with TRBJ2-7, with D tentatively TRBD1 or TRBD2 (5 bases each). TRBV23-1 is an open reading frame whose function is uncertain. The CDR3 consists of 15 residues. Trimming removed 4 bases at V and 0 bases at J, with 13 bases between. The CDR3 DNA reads TGCGCCAGCAGTCTCCTGGGGGTCTTCTCCTACGAGCAGTACGTC. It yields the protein CASSLLGVFSYEQYV.

CDR3 in amino acids: CASRGQVRGEQFF. The CDR3 DNA is TGTGCCAGCAGAGGACAGGTTCGGGGTGAGCAGTTCTTC. The chain has TRBV12-3 or TRBV12-4 and TRBJ2-1, with 7 bases matching TRBD1. The CDR3 sequence is 13 residues long. V lost 6 bases and J lost 9; bases outside the gene matches: 8.

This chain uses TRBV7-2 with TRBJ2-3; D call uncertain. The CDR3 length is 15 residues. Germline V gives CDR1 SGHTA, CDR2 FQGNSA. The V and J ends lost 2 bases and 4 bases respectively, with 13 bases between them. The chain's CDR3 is CASSLFPQRPDTQYF. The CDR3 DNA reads TGTGCCAGCAGCTTATTTCCCCAACGGCCAGATACGCAGTATTTT.

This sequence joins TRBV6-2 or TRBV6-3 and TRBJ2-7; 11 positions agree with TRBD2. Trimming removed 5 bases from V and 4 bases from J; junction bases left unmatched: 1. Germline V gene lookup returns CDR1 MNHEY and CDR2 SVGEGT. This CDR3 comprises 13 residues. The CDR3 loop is CASSGTSGYEQYF. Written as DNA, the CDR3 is TGTGCCAGCAGTGGGACTAGCGGTTACGAGCAGTACTTC.

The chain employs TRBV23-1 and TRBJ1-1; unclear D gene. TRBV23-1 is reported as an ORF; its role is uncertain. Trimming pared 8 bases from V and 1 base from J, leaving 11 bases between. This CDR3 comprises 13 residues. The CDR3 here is CASPSPWNTEAFF. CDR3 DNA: TGCGCCAGCCCCTCCCCTTGGAACACTGAAGCTTTCTTT.

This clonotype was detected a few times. The CDR3: CASSTSGRPQHF. CDR3 bases: TGTGCCAGCAGCACCTCAGGGAGACCCCAGCATTTT. The chain has TRBV7-6 and TRBJ1-5; D may be TRBD1 (5 bases). Germline CDR1 SGHVS, CDR2 FNYEAQ. The ends were cut back, 5 bases at V and 10 bases at J, with 12 bases in the middle. This CDR3 is 12 amino acids long.

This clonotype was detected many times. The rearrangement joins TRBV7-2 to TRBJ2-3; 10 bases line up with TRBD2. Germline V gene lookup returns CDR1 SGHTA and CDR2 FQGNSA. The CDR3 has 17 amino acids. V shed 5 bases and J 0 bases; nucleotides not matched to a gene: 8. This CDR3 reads CASSPSGRGASTDTQYF. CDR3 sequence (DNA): TGTGCCAGCAGCCCAAGCGGGAGGGGCGCTAGCACAGATACGCAGTATTTT.

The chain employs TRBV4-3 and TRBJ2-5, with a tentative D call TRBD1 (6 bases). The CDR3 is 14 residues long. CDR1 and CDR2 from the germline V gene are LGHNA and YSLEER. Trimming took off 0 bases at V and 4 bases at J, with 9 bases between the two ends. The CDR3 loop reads CASSQEGRGETQYF. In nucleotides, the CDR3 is TGCGCCAGCAGCCAAGAAGGCAGGGGAGAGACCCAGTACTTC.